The 5 T cell receptor beta chains reported below all come from one sample, sequenced in a study of shared clonotypes between healthy human individuals. Libraries were prepared by immunoSEQ multiplex PCR; TCRdb keeps only in-frame clonotypes and omits some of them. The sample has some 1,600,000 clones, 95% to 99% seen once; the top ten hold around 0.47%. Sequencing was performed on naive CD4+ T cells sorted from blood. Subset denoted: CD45RA+ positively selected. Every receptor here comes from a man aged 25 to 40 in good health.

This clone was recorded a few times. This chain joins TRBV5-1 and TRBJ2-1, with 8 bases lining up with TRBD2. J was trimmed by 9 bases and V by 3 bases; bases with no gene match: 5. Germline V CDR1 and CDR2: SGHRS, YFSETQ. The CDR3 runs 13 residues. DNA for the CDR3: TGCGCCAGCAGCTCAGAACTAGCGGTTGAGCAGTTCTTC. The encoded protein is CASSSELAVEQFF.

The chain employs TRBV28 and TRBJ1-4; D is unclear. Germline CDR1 reads MDHEN; CDR2 reads SYDVKM. Trimming removed 3 bases at V and 0 bases at J, with 14 bases between. CDR3 length equals 17 residues. DNA of the CDR3: TGTGCCAGCAGTTTCCTTGGACTCACTACAACTAATGAAAAACTGTTTTTT. It yields the protein CASSFLGLTTTNEKLFF.

The chain links TRBV9 to TRBJ1-2; 8 bases match TRBD1. This CDR3 has 15 amino acids. In germline, CDR1 is SGDLS, CDR2 YYNGEE. V was pared by 0 bases and J by 8 bases, with 9 bases of the junction left unmatched. Here the CDR3 DNA reads TGTGCCAGCAGCGTAGCCGCAGGGGGCGTAGAGGGCTACACCTTC. This translates into CASSVAAGGVEGYTF.

The chain joins TRBV9 to TRBJ2-7; 14 nucleotides agree with TRBD2. Germline-derived CDR1 and CDR2 are SGDLS and YYNGEE. CDR3 length: 16 residues. After removal of 4 bases from V and 3 bases from J, the junction contained 6 bases not matched to a gene. The CDR3 DNA reads as TGTGCCAGCAGCTACGGGGGACTAGCGGGAGTCTACGAGCAGTACTTC. Encoded protein: CASSYGGLAGVYEQYF.

Comment on this clone: At the DNA level, this CDR3 is encoded by other sequences in the same sample as well. J is TRBJ2-7 and V is TRBV5-1; D ambiguous. Trimming stripped 0 bases from V and 4 bases from J, with 2 bases between. Germline assignment: CDR1 SGHRS and CDR2 YFSETQ. The CDR3 length is 11 residues. The CDR3 DNA reads TGCGCCAGCAGCTTGGTGTACGAGCAGTACTTC. Encoded protein: CASSLVYEQYF.